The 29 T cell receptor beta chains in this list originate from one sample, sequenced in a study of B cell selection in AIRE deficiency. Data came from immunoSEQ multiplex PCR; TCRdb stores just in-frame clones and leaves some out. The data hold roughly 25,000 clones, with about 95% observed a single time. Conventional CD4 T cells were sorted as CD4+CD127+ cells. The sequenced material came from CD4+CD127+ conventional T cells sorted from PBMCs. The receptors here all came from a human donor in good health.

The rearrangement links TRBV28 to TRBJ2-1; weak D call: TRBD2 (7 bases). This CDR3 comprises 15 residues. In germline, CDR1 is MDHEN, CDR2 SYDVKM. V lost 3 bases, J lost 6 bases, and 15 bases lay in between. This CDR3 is CASSFPKRGGNEQFF. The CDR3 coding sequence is TGTGCCAGCAGTTTCCCCAAGAGGGGGGGCAATGAGCAGTTCTTC.

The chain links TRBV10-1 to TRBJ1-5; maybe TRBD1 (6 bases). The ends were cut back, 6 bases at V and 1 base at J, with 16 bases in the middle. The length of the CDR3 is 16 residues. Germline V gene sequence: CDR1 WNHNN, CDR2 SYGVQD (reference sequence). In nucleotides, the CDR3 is TGCGCCAGCAGGACTTCCGGGACACGGAGCAATCAGCCCCAGCATTTT. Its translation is CASRTSGTRSNQPQHF.

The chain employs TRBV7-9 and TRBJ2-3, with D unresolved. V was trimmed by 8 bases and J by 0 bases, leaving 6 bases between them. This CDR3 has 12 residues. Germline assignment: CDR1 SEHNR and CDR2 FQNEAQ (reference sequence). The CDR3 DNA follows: TGTGCCAGCGGTCCTAGCACAGATACGCAGTATTTT. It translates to CASGPSTDTQYF.

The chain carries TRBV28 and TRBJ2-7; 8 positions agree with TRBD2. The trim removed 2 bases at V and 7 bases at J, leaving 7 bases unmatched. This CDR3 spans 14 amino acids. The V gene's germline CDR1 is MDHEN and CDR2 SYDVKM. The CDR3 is CASSLTGGGGEQYF. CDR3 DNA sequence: TGTGCCAGCAGTTTAACGGGAGGGGGAGGGGAGCAGTACTTC.

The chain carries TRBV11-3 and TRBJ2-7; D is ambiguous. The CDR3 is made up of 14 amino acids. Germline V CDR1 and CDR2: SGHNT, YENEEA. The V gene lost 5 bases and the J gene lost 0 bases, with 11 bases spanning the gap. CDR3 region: CASSPSLGSYEQYF. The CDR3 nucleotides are TGTGCCAGCAGCCCCAGCTTGGGCTCCTACGAGCAGTACTTC.

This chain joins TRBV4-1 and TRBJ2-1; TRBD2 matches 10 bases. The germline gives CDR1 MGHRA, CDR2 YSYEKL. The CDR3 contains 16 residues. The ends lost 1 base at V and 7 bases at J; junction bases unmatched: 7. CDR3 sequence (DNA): TGCGCCAGCAGCCAAGGAAGAGCTAGCGGGAGTAATGAGCAGTTCTTC. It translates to CASSQGRASGSNEQFF.

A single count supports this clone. The CDR3, as DNA: TGCGCCAGCAGCTTGGCCGGGACAGGGAACAACGAGCAGTACTTC. This translates into CASSLAGTGNNEQYF. The V gene is TRBV5-1, the J gene TRBJ2-7, with 9 nucleotides matching TRBD1. The V and J ends lost 0 bases and 5 bases, in that order; junction bases with no gene match: 6. This CDR3 spans 15 amino acids. Germline loops: CDR1 SGHRS, CDR2 YFSETQ.

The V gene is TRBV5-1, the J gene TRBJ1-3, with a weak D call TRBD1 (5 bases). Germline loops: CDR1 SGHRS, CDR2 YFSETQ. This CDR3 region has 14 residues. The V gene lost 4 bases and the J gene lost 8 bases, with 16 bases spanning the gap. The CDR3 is CASSLGGLRDTIYF. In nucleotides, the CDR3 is TGCGCCAGCAGCCTTGGGGGTCTGAGAGACACCATATATTTT.

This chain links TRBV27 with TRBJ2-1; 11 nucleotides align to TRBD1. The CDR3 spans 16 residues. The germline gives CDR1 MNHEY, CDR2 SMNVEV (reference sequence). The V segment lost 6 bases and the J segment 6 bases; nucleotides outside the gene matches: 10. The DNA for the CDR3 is TGTGCCAGCAGCTATCGATCCGGGACAGGGGGCAATGAGCAGTTCTTC. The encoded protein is CASSYRSGTGGNEQFF.

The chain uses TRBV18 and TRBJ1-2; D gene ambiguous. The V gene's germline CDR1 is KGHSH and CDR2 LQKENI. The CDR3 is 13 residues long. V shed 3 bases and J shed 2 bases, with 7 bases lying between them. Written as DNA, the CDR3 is TGTGCCAGCTCACCGGACCGCAACTATGGCTACACCTTC. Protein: CASSPDRNYGYTF. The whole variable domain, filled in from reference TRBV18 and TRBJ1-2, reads NAGVMQNPRHLVRRRGQEARLRCSPMKGHSHVYWYRQLPEEGLKFMVYLQKENIIDESGMPKERFSAEFPKEGPSILRIQQVVRGDSAAYFCASSPDRNYGYTFGSGTRLTVV.

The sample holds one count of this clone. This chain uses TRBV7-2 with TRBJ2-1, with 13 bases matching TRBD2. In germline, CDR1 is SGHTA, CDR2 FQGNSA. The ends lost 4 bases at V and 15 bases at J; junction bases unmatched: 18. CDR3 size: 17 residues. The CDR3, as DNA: TGTGCCAGCAGCTCGGCCCGGGGACTAGCGGGATCCCCTCTATGGTTCTTC. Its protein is CASSSARGLAGSPLWFF.

CDR3 coding DNA: TGCGCCAGCAGCTTTCGGGGTCTAGCGAAAGACAATGAGCAGTTCTTC. Translated, it gives CASSFRGLAKDNEQFF. This rearrangement joins TRBV5-1 to TRBJ2-1; D might be TRBD2 (6 bases). Trimming cost V 2 bases and J 5 bases, with 17 bases left between them. Germline V gene sequence: CDR1 SGHRS, CDR2 YFSETQ. The CDR3 spans 16 residues.

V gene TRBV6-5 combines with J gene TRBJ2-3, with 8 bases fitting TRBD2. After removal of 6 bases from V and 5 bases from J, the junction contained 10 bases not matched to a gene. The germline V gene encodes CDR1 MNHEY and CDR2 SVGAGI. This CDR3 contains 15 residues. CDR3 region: CASSRRGLVGDTQYF. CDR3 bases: TGTGCCAGCAGCCGGCGGGGACTAGTCGGAGATACGCAGTATTTT.

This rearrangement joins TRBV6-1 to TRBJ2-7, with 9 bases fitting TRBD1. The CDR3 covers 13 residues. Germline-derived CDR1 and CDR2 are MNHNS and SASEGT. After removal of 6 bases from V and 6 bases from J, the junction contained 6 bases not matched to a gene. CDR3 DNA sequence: TGTGCCAGCAGATTACAGGGGGCGGGCGAGCAGTACTTC. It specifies CASRLQGAGEQYF.

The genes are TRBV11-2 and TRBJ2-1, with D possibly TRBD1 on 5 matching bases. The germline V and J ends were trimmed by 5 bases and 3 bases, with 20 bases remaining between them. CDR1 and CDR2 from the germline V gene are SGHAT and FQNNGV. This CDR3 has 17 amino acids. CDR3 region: CASSLRGGGSDYNEQFF. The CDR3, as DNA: TGTGCCAGCAGCCTAAGGGGTGGCGGTAGTGACTACAATGAGCAGTTCTTC.

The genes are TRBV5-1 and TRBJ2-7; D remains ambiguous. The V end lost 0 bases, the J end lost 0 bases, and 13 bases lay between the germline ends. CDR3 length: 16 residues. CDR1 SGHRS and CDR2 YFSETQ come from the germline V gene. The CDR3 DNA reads TGCGCCAGCAGCTTGGTCGGGCAGAGCCTCTCCTACGAGCAGTACTTC. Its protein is CASSLVGQSLSYEQYF.

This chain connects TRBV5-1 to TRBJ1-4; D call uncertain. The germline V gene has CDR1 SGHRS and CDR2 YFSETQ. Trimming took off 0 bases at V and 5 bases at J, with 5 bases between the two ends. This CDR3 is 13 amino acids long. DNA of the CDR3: TGCGCCAGCAGCTTGGGGTCCAATGAAAAACTGTTTTTT. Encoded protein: CASSLGSNEKLFF.

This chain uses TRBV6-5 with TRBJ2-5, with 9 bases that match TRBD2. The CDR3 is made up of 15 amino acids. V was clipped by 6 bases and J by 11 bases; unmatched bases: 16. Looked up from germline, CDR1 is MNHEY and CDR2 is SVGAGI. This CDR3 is CASSPSGTSKGKQYF. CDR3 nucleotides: TGTGCCAGCAGCCCATCCGGGACTAGCAAGGGGAAGCAGTACTTC.

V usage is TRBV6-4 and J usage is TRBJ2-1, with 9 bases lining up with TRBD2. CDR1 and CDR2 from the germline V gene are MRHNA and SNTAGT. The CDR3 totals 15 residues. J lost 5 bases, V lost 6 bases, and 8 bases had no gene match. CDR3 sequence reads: CASSWREGQNNEQFF. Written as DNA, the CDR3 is TGTGCCAGCAGCTGGCGGGAGGGCCAGAACAATGAGCAGTTCTTC.

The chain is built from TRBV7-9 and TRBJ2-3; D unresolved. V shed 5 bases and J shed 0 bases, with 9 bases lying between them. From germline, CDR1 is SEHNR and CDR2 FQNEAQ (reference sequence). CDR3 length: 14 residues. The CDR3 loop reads CASSLAHSTDTQYF. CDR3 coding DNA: TGTGCCAGCAGCCTGGCACATAGCACAGATACGCAGTATTTT.

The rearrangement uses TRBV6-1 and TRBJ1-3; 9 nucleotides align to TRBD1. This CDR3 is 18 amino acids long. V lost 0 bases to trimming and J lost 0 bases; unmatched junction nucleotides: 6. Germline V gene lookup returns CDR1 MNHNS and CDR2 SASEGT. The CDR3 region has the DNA TGTGCCAGCAGTGAAGCTGTACAGGGGGCAATCTCTGGAAACACCATATATTTT. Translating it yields CASSEAVQGAISGNTIYF.

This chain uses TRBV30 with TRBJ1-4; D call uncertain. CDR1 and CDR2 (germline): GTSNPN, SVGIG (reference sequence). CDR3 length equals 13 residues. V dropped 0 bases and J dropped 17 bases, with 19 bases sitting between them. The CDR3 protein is CAWSVHPGADCFF. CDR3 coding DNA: TGTGCCTGGAGTGTACACCCAGGAGCGGACTGTTTTTTT.

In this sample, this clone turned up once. The CDR3: CASSPRSGGDGTEAFF. The CDR3 DNA is TGTGCCAGCTCACCACGGTCAGGGGGCGACGGCACTGAAGCTTTCTTT. V and J are TRBV18 and TRBJ1-1; TRBD1 agrees at 8 bases. Per germline, CDR1 KGHSH and CDR2 LQKENI. V gave up 1 base and J gave up 4 bases; unmatched junction bases: 8. CDR3 size: 16 residues.

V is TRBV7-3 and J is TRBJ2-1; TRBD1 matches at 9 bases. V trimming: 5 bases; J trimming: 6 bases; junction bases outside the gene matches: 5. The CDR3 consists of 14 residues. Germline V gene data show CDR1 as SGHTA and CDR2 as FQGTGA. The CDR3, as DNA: TGTGCCAGCAGCACCGGGACAGGGAGCAATGAGCAGTTCTTC. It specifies CASSTGTGSNEQFF.

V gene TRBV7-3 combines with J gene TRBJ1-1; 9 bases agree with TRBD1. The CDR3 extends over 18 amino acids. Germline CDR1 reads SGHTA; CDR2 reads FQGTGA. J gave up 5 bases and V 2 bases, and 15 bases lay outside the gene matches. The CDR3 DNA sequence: TGTGCCAGCAGCTTATCCGGTGGAGGACAGGGGCGCGCAACTGAAGCTTTCTTT. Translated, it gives CASSLSGGGQGRATEAFF. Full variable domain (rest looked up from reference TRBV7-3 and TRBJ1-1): GAGVSQTPSNKVTEKGKYVELRCDPISGHTALYWYRQSLGQGPEFLIYFQGTGAADDSGLPNDRFFAVRPEGSVSTLKIQRTERGDSAVYLCASSLSGGGQGRATEAFFGQGTRLTVV.

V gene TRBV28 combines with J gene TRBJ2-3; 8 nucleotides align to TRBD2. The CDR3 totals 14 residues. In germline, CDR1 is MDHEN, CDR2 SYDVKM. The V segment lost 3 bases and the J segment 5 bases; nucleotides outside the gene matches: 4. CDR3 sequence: CASSLAGGLDTQYF. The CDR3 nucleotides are TGTGCCAGCAGTTTGGCGGGAGGCCTAGATACGCAGTATTTT.

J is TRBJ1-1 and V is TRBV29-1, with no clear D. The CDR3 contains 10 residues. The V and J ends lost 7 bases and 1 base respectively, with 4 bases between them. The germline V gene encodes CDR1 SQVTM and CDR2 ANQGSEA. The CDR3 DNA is TGCAGCGCCCAGAACACTGAAGCTTTCTTT. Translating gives CSAQNTEAFF.

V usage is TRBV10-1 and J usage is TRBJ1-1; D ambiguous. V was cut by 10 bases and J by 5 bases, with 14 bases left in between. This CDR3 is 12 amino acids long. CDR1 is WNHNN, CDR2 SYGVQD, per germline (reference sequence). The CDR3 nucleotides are TGCGCCACCTCCAACCCGGGGACTGAAGCTTTCTTT. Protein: CATSNPGTEAFF.

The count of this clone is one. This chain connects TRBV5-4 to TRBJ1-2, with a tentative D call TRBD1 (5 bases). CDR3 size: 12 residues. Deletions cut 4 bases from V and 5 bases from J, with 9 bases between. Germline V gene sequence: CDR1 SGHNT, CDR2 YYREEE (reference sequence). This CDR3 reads CASSTTEYGYTF. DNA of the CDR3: TGTGCCAGCAGCACGACAGAGTATGGCTACACCTTC.